One T cell receptor (beta chain) is described in this entry. The primer mix had 60 Vbeta and 13 Jbeta primers. TCRdb's table, derived via immunoSEQ multiplex PCR, lists solely in-frame clones and lacks some. The data show 100,000 to 150,000 clones, about 70% seen once. The sample comes from a study of cytomegalovirus exposure and HLA in healthy donors. The CDR3 contains 15 residues. The ends lost 3 bases at V and 0 bases at J; junction bases unmatched: 2. CDR1 and CDR2 (germline): SGHNT, YENEEA. The gene calls are TRBV11-3 and TRBJ2-1, with 7 bases that match TRBD2. Sequences were obtained from PBMCs. The TCR originated in an older woman in good health and CMV-seropositive. CDR3 DNA: TGTGCCAGCAGCTTTGGCGGGAGCTCCTACAATGAGCAGTTCTTC. This codes for CASSFGGSSYNEQFF.